What follows are 8 T cell receptor beta chains derived from one specimen sequenced in a study of T cell responses to AZD1222 COVID-19 vaccine (dated by TCRdb to the early 2020s). According to the study, the label for this sample's time point signals: baseline before first vaccination. The sample's treatment or condition label, in plain terms: meningococcal conjugate vaccine given as trial control. Library generation was performed with the immunoSEQ multiplex PCR assay. Drawn from immuneACCESS, this table holds only the in-frame rearrangements with V and J called that TCRdb kept. Clones are partly lost; checked studies trace under half to an unresolved V gene and leave the rest unexplained. A total of approximately 150,000 clones appear in this sample, 93% of them only once. Jointly, the top ten make up more than 0.85% of the sample. Sample: peripheral blood, taken on day 0 of MenACWY control vaccination. The receptors shown here come from an adult in good health.

This clone came up a few times. J is TRBJ1-2 and V is TRBV20-1; tentatively, D is TRBD1 (5 bases). Trimming shortened V by 3 bases and J by 2 bases, and 16 bases separated the two germline ends. Germline V gene lookup returns CDR1 DFQATT and CDR2 SNEGSKA (reference sequence). This CDR3 region has 15 residues. The CDR3 is CSASNAGVGNYGYTF. CDR3 DNA: TGCAGTGCTAGTAACGCGGGGGTTGGGAACTATGGCTACACCTTC.

V and J are TRBV23-1 and TRBJ2-7; TRBD1 aligns across 9 bases. TRBV23-1 carries the ORF label, with uncertain function. This CDR3 is 17 amino acids long. J was trimmed by 0 bases and V by 2 bases; bases with no gene match: 8. CDR3 in amino acids: CASSQTGQGRTSYEQYF. DNA for the CDR3: TGCGCCAGCAGTCAAACGGGACAGGGCCGAACCTCCTACGAGCAGTACTTC.

This chain uses TRBV19 with TRBJ1-5; the D is unclear. Germline assignment: CDR1 LNHDA and CDR2 SQIVND (reference sequence). The CDR3 is made up of 14 amino acids. Trimming stripped 4 bases from V and 5 bases from J, with 12 bases between. As DNA, the CDR3 is TGTGCCAGTAGTAAGGAGAGAGGGTATCAGCCCCAGCATTTT. Translating it yields CASSKERGYQPQHF. Looking up the rest from reference TRBV19 and TRBJ1-5 gives the full variable domain: DGGITQSPKYLFRKEGQNVTLSCEQNLNHDAMYWYRQDPGQGLRLIYYSQIVNDFQKGDIAEGYSVSREKKESFPLTVTSAQKNPTAFYLCASSKERGYQPQHFGDGTRLSIL.

This clone showed up just once. The chain has TRBV6-2 or TRBV6-3 and TRBJ1-2; TRBD1 matches 8 bases. In germline, CDR1 is MNHEY, CDR2 SVGEGT. The ends lost 2 bases at V and 4 bases at J; junction bases unmatched: 3. The CDR3 is made up of 14 amino acids. CDR3 in DNA: TGTGCCAGCAGTTACGACAGGGGCACCTATGGCTACACCTTC. Translation gives CASSYDRGTYGYTF.

The chain's CDR3 is CASSSRGTANEKLFF. The DNA for the CDR3 is TGTGCCAGCAGTTCGAGGGGAACGGCTAATGAAAAACTGTTTTTT. The chain joins TRBV19 to TRBJ1-4; maybe TRBD1 (5 bases). The germline gives CDR1 LNHDA, CDR2 SQIVND (reference sequence). The CDR3 runs 15 residues. V gave up 9 bases and J gave up 3 bases, with 17 bases separating them.

The genes are TRBV5-1 and TRBJ2-2; the D is unclear. This CDR3 spans 13 amino acids. CDR1 is SGHRS and CDR2 is YFSETQ in the germline V gene. V lost 0 bases to trimming and J lost 1 base, with 1 base between them. This chain's CDR3 is CASSLGNTGELFF. The CDR3 bases are TGCGCCAGCAGCTTGGGGAACACCGGGGAGCTGTTTTTT.

This sequence joins TRBV7-9 and TRBJ2-1; 7 nucleotides line up with TRBD2. There are 14 residues in the CDR3. J lost 6 bases, V lost 3 bases, and 5 bases had no gene match. Per the germline V gene, CDR1 is SEHNR and CDR2 is FQNEAQ (reference sequence). CDR3 in amino acids: CASSLMSGTNEQFF. CDR3 nucleotide sequence: TGTGCCAGCAGCTTGATGAGCGGGACCAATGAGCAGTTCTTC.

V and J are TRBV6-5 and TRBJ1-6; D remains ambiguous. This CDR3 has 15 residues. Germline values: CDR1 MNHEY, CDR2 SVGAGI. Trimming cost V 2 bases and J 7 bases, with 12 bases left between them. CDR3 bases: TGTGCCAGCAGTTACCGTAAGGCGGGGAATTCACCCCTCCACTTT. Residues: CASSYRKAGNSPLHF.